This record covers a single T cell receptor beta chain. The source of the sample is a study of blood T cell repertoires in COVID-19. The wider study: From the United States, Italy and Spain came samples of acute and convalescent COVID-19. From T cells, B-cell-depleted T cells, or PBMCs came the material, which was cDNA or gDNA.

Under the authors' procedure: Amplification from reference gene primers served as the basis for estimated nucleated cell counts. Produced via immunoSEQ multiplex PCR; TCRdb's table is partial and in-frame only. V and J calls and clone size come straight from that table; D and trimming were deduced from the DNA. The profile shows tens of thousands of clones, roughly 90% of them singletons. The sample taken for sequencing was peripheral blood. The TCR was taken from a man aged 55 to 70 with acute or convalescent COVID-19.

This CDR3 is CASSQVGGALGELFF. The CDR3 DNA reads as TGTGCCAGCAGCCAAGTAGGAGGGGCTCTCGGGGAGCTGTTTTTT. This chain joins TRBV3-1 (or the pseudogene TRBV3-2) and TRBJ2-2, with D tentatively TRBD2 (6 bases). Trimming removed 1 base at V and 7 bases at J, with 13 bases between. Germline-derived CDR1 and CDR2 are LGHDT and YNNKEL (reference sequence). The CDR3 extends over 15 amino acids.